This TCR beta chain was recorded in a study of blood T cell repertoires in COVID-19. Overall study: COVID-19 samples from acute and convalescent phases originated in the United States, Italy and Spain.

In the authors' workflow: Estimated nucleated cell counts came from reference gene primer amplification. Sequencing used immunoSEQ multiplex PCR; TCRdb keeps in-frame clones, though not all of them. Clone size and the V and J calls come from that table; the DNA yielded D and trimming. The sample carries over 150,000 clones, 88% recorded once. Germline V CDR1 and CDR2: SEHNR, FQNEAQ (reference sequence). Trimming took 0 bases from V and 3 from J; bases not matched to a gene: 4. This CDR3 has 15 amino acids. This sequence originates from a man aged 50 or older who had recovered from COVID-19. The sequenced sample consisted of peripheral blood. This chain joins TRBV7-9 and TRBJ2-7; TRBD2 aligns across 8 bases. The CDR3 region has the DNA TGTGCCAGCAGCTTAGCAACTAGCGGTGTCTACGAGCAGTACTTC. Protein sequence: CASSLATSGVYEQYF.